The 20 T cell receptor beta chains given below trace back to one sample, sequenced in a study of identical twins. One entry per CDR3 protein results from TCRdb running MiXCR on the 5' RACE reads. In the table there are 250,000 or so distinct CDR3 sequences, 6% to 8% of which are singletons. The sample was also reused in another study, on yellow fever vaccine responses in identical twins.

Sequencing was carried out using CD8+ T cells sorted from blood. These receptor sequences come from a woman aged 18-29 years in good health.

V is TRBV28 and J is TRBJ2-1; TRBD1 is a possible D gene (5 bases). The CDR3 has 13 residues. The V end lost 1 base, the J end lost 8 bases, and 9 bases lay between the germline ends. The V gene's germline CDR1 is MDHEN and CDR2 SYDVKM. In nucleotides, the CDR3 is TGTGCCAGCAGTTTATTGACAGCCGATGAGCAGTTCTTC. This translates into CASSLLTADEQFF. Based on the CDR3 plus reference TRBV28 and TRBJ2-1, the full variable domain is DVKVTQSSRYLVKRTGEKVFLECVQDMDHENMFWYRQDPGLGLRLIYFSYDVKMKEKGDIPEGYSVSREKKERFSLILESASTNQTSMYLCASSLLTADEQFFGPGTRLTVL.

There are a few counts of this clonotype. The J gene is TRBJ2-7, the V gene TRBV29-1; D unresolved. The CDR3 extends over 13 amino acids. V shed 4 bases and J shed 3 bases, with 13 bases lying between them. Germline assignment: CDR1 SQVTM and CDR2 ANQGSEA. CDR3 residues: CSVGAGVIYEQYF. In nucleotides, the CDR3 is TGCAGCGTTGGAGCCGGAGTCATCTACGAGCAGTACTTC.

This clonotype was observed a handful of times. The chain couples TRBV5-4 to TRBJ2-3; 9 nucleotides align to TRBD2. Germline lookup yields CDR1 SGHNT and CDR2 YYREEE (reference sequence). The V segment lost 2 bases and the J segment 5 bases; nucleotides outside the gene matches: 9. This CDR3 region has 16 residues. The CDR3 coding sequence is TGTGCCAGCAGCTTATGGGGACTAGCTGAACGAGATACGCAGTATTTT. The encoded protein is CASSLWGLAERDTQYF. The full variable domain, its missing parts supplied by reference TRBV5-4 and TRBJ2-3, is ETGVTQSPTHLIKTRGQQVTLRCSSQSGHNTVSWYQQALGQGPQFIFQYYREEENGRGNFPPRFSGLQFPNYSSELNVNALELDDSALYLCASSLWGLAERDTQYFGPGTRLTVL.

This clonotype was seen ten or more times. CDR3 DNA sequence: TGCAGCGTTAAGTTTGGCAATGAGCAGTTCTTC. Translated, it gives CSVKFGNEQFF. The rearrangement uses TRBV29-1 and TRBJ2-1; no reliable D call. CDR3 length: 11 amino acids. The germline gives CDR1 SQVTM, CDR2 ANQGSEA. Deletions cut 5 bases from V and 6 bases from J, with 8 bases between.

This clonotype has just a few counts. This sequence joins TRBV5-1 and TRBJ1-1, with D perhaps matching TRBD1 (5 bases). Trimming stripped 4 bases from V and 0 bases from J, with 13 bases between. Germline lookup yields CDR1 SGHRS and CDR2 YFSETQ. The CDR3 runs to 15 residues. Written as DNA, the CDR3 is TGCGCCAGCAGCGGGCGGGAGGACATGAACACTGAAGCTTTCTTT. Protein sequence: CASSGREDMNTEAFF.

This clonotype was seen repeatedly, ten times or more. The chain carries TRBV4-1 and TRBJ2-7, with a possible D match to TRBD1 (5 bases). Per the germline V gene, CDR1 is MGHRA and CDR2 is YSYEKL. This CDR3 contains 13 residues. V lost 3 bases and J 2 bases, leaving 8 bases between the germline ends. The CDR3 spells CASSQTATYEQYF. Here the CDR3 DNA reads TGCGCCAGCAGCCAGACAGCCACCTACGAGCAGTACTTC.

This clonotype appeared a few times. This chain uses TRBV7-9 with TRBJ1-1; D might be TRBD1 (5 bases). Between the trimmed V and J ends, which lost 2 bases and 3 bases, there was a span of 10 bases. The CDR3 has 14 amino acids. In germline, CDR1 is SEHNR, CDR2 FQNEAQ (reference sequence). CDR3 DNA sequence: TGTGCCAGCAGCTTATTTGCGGGGGACACTGAAGCTTTCTTT. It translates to CASSLFAGDTEAFF.

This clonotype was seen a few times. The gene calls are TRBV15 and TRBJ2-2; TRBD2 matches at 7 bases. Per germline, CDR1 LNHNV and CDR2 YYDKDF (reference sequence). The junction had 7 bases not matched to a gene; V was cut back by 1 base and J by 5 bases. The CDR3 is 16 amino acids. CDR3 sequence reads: CATSRGAGLTTGELFF. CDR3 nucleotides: TGTGCCACCAGCAGAGGAGCGGGACTAACTACCGGGGAGCTGTTTTTT.

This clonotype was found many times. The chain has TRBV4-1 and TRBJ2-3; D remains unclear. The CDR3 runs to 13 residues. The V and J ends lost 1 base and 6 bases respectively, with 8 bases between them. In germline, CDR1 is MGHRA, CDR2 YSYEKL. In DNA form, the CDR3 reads TGCGCCAGCAGCCAAGGGAGAGTCGATACGCAGTATTTT. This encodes CASSQGRVDTQYF.

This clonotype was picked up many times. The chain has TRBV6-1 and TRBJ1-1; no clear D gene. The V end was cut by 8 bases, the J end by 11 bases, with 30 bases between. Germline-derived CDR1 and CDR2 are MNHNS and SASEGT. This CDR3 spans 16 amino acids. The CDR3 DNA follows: TGTGCCAGCCTAATCTCGGGGTCGACTGATCTTCAGAGGGCTTTCTTT. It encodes CASLISGSTDLQRAFF.

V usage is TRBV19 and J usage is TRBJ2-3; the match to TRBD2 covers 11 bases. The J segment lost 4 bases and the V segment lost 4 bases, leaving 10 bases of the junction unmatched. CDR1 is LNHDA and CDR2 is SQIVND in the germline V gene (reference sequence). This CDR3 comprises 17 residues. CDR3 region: CASSTIAGGRFADTQYF. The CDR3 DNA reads TGTGCCAGTAGTACAATAGCGGGGGGGAGATTCGCAGATACGCAGTATTTT.

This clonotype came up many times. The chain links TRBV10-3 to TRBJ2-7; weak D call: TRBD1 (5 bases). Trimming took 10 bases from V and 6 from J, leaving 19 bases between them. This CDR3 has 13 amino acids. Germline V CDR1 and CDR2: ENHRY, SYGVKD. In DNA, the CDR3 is TGTGCCAGCACCCCGGCAGGGCCGGCCGAGCAGTACTTC. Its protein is CASTPAGPAEQYF.

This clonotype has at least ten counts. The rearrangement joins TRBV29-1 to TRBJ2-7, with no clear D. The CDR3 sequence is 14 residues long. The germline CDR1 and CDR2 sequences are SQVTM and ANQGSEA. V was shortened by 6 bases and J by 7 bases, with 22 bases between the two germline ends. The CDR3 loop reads CSVDGAGPLPEQYF. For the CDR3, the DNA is TGCAGCGTGGATGGTGCTGGACCCCTTCCGGAGCAGTACTTC.

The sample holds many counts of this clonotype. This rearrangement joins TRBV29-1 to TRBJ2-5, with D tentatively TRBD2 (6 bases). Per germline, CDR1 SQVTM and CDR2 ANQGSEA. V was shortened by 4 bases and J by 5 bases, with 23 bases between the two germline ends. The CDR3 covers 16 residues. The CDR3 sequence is CSVVGRPGPNGETQYF. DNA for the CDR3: TGCAGCGTTGTCGGGAGACCGGGCCCTAACGGGGAGACCCAGTACTTC.

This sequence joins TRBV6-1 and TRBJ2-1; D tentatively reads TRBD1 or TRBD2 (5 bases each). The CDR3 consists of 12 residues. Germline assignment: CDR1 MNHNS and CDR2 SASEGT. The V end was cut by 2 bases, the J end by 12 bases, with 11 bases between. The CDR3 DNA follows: TGTGCCAGCAGTGAATCCCCGGGGCCGCAGTTCTTC. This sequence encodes CASSESPGPQFF.

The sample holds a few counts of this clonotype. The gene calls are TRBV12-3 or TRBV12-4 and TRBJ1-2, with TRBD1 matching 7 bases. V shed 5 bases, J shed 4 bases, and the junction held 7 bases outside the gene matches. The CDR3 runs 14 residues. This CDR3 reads CASSEDRYRYGYTF. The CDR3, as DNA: TGTGCCAGCAGTGAGGACAGGTATCGCTATGGCTACACCTTC.

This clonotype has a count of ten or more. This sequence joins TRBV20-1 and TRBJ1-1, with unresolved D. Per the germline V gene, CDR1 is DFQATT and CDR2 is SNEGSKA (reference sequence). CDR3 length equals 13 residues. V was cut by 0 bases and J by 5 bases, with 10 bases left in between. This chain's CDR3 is CSARDLLGTEAFF. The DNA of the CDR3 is TGCAGTGCTAGAGATCTTTTAGGGACTGAAGCTTTCTTT.

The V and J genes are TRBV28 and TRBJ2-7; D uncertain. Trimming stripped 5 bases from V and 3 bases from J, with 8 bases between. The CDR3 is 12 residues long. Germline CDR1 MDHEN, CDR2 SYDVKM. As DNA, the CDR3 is TGTGCCAGCAGTCCCAACTTCTACGAGCAGTACTTC. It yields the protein CASSPNFYEQYF. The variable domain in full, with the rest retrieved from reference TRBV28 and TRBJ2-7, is DVKVTQSSRYLVKRTGEKVFLECVQDMDHENMFWYRQDPGLGLRLIYFSYDVKMKEKGDIPEGYSVSREKKERFSLILESASTNQTSMYLCASSPNFYEQYFGPGTRLTVT.

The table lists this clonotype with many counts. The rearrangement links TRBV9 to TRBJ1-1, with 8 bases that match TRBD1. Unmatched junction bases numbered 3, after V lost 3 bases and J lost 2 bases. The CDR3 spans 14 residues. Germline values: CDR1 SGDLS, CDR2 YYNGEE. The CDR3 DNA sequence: TGTGCCAGCAGCGCGACAGGGGCAAACACTGAAGCTTTCTTT. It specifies CASSATGANTEAFF. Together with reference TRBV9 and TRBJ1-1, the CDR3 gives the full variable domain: DSGVTQTPKHLITATGQRVTLRCSPRSGDLSVYWYQQSLDQGLQFLIQYYNGEERAKGNILERFSAQQFPDLHSELNLSSLELGDSALYFCASSATGANTEAFFGQGTRLTVV.

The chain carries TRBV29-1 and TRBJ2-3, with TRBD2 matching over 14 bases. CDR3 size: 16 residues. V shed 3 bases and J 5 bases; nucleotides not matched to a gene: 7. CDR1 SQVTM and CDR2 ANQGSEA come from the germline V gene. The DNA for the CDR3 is TGCAGCGTTGAGGGACTAGCGGGGGTGGGGGGAGATACGCAGTATTTT. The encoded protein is CSVEGLAGVGGDTQYF.